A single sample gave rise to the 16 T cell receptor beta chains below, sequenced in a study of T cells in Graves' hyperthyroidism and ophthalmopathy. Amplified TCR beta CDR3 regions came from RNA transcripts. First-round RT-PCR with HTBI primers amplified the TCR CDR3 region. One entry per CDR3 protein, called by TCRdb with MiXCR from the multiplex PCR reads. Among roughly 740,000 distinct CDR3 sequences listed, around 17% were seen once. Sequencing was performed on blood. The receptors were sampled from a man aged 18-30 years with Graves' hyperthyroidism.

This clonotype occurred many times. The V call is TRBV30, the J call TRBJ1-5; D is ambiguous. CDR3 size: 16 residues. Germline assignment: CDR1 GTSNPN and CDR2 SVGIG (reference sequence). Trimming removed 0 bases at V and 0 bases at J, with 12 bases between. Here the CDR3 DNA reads TGTGCCTGGAGTGTATCCACGCGGGGTAGCAATCAGCCCCAGCATTTT. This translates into CAWSVSTRGSNQPQHF.

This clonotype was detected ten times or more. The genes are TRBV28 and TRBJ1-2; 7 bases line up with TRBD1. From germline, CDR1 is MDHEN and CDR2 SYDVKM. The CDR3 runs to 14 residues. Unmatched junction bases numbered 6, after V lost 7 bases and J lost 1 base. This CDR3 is CASKLAGGNYGYTF. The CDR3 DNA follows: TGTGCCAGCAAATTGGCAGGGGGTAACTATGGCTACACCTTC.

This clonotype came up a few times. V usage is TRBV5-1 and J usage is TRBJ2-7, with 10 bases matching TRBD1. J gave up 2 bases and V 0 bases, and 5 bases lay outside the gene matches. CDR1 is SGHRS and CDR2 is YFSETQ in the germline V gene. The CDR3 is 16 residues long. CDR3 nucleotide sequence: TGCGCCAGCAGCTTGGGGTCAGGGACAGGGGCCTACGAGCAGTACTTC. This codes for CASSLGSGTGAYEQYF.

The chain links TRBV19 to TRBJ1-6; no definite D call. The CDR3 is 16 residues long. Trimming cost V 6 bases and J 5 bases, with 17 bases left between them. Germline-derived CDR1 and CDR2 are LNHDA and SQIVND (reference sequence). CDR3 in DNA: TGTGCCAGTAGGCCCCAGGAAACGTTGAATAATTCACCCCTCCACTTT. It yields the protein CASRPQETLNNSPLHF.

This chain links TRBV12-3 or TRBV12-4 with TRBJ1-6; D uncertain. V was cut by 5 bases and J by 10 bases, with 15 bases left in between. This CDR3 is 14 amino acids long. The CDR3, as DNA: TGTGCCAGCAGTACCGGACCTGGGGTCTCACCCCTCCACTTT. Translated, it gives CASSTGPGVSPLHF.

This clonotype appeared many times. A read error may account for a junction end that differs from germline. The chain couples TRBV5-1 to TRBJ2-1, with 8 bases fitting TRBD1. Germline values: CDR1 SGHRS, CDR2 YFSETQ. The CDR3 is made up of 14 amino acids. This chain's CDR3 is CASSLGDRYNEQFF. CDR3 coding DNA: TGTGCCAGCAGCTTAGGGGACAGGTACAATGAGCAGTTCTTC.

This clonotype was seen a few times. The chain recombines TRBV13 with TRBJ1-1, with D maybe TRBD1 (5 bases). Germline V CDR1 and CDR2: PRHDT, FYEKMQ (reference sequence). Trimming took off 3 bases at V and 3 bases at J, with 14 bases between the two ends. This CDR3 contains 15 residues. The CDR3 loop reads CASSLDGALDTEAFF. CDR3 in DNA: TGTGCCAGCAGCTTGGATGGGGCGTTGGACACTGAAGCTTTCTTT.

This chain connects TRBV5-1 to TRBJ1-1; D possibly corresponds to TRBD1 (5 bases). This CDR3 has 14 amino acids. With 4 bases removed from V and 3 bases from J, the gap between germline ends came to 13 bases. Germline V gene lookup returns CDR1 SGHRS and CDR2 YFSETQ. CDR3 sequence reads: CASSPLTADTEAFF. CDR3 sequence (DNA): TGCGCCAGCAGCCCGTTGACAGCGGACACTGAAGCTTTCTTT.

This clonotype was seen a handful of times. The CDR3 DNA sequence: TGTGCCAGCAGCTTAGGAACTAGCGCATATACGCAGTATTTT. Protein sequence: CASSLGTSAYTQYF. The chain couples TRBV7-9 to TRBJ2-3; 7 nucleotides agree with TRBD2. The germline V gene encodes CDR1 SEHNR and CDR2 FQNEAQ (reference sequence). The CDR3 spans 14 residues. With 1 base clipped from V and 7 bases from J, the junction kept 5 bases outside the gene matches.

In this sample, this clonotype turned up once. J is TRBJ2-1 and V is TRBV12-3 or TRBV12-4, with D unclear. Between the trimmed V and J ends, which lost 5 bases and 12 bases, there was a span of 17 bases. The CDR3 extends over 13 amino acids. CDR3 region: CASSVGPVEGQFF. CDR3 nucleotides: TGTGCCAGCAGTGTAGGGCCCGTTGAAGGGCAGTTCTTC.

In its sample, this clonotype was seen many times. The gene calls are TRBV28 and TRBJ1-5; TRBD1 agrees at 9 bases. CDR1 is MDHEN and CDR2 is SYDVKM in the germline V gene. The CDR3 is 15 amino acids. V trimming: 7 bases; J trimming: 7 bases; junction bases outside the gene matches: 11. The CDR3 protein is CASTPQDRGGQPQHF. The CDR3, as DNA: TGTGCCAGCACCCCCCAGGACAGGGGCGGACAGCCCCAGCATTTT.

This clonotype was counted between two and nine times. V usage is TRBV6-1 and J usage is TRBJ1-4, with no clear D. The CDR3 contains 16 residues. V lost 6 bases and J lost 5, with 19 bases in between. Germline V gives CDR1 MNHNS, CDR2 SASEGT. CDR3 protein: CASSPEGGGSNEKLFF. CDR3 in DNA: TGTGCCAGCAGCCCCGAAGGTGGAGGATCGAATGAAAAACTGTTTTTT.

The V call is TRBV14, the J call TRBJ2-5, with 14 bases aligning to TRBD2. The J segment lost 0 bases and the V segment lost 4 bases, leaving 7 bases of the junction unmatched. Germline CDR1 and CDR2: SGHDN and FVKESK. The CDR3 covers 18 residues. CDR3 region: CASSPGLAGVGYQETQYF. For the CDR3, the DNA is TGTGCCAGCAGCCCGGGACTAGCGGGAGTTGGGTACCAAGAGACCCAGTACTTC.

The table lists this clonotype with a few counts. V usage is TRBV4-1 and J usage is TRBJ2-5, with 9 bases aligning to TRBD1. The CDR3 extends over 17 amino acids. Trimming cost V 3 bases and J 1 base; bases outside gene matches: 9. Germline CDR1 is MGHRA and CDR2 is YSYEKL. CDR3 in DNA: TGCGCCAGCAGCCATTTCCCCACAGGGGGCTCCCAAGAGACCCAGTACTTC. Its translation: CASSHFPTGGSQETQYF.

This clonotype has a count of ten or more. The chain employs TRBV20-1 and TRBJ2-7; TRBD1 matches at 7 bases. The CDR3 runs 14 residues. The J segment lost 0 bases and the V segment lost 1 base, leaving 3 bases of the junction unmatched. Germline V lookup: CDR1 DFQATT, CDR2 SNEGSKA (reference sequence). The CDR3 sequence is CSARGTGSSYEQYF. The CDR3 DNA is TGCAGTGCTAGAGGGACAGGATCCTCCTACGAGCAGTACTTC.

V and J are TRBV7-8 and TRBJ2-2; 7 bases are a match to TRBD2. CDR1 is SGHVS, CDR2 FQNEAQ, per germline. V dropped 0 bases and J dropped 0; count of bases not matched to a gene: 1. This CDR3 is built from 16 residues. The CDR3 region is CASSLAGLTNTGELFF. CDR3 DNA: TGTGCCAGCAGCTTAGCGGGACTAACGAACACCGGGGAGCTGTTTTTT.